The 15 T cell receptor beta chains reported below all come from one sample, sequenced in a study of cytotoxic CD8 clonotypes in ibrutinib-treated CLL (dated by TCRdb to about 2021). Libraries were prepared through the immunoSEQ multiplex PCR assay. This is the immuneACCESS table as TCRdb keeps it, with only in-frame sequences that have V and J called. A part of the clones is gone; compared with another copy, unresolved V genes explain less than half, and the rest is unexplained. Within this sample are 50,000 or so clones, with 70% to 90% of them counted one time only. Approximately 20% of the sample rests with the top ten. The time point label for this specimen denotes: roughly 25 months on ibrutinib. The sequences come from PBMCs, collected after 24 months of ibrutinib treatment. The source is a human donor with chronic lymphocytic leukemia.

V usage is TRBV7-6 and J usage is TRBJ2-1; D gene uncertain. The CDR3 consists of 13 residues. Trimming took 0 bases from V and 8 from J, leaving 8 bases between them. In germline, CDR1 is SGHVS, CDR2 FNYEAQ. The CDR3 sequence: CASSLARKYEQFF. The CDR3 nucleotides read TGTGCCAGCAGCTTAGCGAGGAAGTATGAGCAGTTCTTC.

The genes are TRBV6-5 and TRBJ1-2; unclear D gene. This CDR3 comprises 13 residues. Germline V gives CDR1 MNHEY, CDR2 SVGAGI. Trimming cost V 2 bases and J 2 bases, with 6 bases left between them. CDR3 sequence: CASSYDVNYGYTF. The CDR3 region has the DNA TGTGCCAGCAGTTACGACGTGAACTATGGCTACACCTTC.

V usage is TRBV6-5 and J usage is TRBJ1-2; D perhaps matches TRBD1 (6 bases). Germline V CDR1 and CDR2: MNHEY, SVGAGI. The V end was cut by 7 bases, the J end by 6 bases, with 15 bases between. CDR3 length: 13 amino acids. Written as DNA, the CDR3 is TGTGCCAGCAACCGAAGGGGGGCGGATGGCTACACCTTC. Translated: CASNRRGADGYTF.

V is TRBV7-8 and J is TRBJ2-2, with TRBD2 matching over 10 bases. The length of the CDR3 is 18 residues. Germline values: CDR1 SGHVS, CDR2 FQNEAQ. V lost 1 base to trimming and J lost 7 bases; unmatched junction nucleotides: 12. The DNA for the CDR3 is TGTGCCAGCAGCTTAGATGCTAGCGGGAGAGGTGTAGGCGGGGAGCTGTTTTTT. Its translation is CASSLDASGRGVGGELFF.

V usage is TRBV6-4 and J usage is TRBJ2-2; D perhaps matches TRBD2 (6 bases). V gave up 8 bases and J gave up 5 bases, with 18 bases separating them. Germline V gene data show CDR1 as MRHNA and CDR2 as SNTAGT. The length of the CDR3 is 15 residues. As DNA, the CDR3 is TGTGCCAGCTCATCCGGGCAGGCGGGAACCGGGGAGCTGTTTTTT. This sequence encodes CASSSGQAGTGELFF.

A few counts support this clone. CDR3 sequence: CASRPPSSGANVLTF. In nucleotides, the CDR3 is TGTGCCAGCAGGCCACCTAGCTCTGGGGCCAACGTCCTGACTTTC. The chain links TRBV6-1 to TRBJ2-6, with D hard to call. Germline CDR1 and CDR2: MNHNS and SASEGT. The CDR3 is made up of 15 amino acids. V was cut by 6 bases and J by 0 bases, with 9 bases left in between.

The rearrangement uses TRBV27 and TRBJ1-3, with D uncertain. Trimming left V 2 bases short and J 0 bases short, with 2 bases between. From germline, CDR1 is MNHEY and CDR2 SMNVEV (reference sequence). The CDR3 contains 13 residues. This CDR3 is CASSLTSGNTIYF. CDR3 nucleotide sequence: TGTGCCAGCAGTTTAACCTCTGGAAACACCATATATTTT.

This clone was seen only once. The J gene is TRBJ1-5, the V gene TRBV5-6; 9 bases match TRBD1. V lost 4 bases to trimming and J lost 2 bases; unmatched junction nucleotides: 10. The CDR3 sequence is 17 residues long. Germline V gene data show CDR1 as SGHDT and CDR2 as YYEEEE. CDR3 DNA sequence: TGTGCCAGCAGCCTGAGGCGGACAGGGGTCGGCAATCAGCCCCAGCATTTT. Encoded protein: CASSLRRTGVGNQPQHF.

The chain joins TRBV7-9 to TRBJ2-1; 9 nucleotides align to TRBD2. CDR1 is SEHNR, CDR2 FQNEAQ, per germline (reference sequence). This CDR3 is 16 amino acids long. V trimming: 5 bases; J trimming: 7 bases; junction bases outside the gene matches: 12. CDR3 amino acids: CASSPGAAGGGNEQFF. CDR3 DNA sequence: TGTGCCAGCAGCCCAGGGGCGGCGGGAGGGGGGAATGAGCAGTTCTTC. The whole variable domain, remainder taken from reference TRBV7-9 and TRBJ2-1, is DTGVSQNPRHKITKRGQNVTFRCDPISEHNRLYWYRQTLGQGPEFLTYFQNEAQLEKSRLLSDRFSAERPKGSFSTLEIQRTEQGDSAMYLCASSPGAAGGGNEQFFGPGTRLTVL.

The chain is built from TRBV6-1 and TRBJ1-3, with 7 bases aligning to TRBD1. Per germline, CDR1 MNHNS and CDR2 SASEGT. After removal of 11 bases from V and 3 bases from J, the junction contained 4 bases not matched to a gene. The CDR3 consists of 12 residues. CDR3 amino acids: CAVQGSGNTIYF. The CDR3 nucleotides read TGTGCCGTACAGGGGAGTGGAAACACCATATATTTT.

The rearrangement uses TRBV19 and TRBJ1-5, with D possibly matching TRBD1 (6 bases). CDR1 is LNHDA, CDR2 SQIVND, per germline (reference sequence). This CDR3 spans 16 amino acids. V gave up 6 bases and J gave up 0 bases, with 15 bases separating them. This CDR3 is CASSPLRQASNQPQHF. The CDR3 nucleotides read TGTGCCAGTAGCCCTCTCCGACAGGCTAGCAATCAGCCCCAGCATTTT.

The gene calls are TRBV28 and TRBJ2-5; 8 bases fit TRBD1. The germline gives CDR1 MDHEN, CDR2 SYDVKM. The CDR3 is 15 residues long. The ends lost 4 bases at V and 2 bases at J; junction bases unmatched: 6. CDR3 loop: CASSSRDRLQETQYF. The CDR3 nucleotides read TGTGCCAGCAGTTCAAGGGACAGGTTACAAGAGACCCAGTACTTC.

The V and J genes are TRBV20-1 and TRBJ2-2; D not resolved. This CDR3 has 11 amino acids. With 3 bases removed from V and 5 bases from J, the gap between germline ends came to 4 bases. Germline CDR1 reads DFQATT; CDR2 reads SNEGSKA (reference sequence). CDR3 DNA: TGCAGTGCTAGGGAGACCGGGGAGCTGTTTTTT. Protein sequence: CSARETGELFF.

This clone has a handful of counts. The CDR3 sequence: CASSPWWLGYGYTF. CDR3 DNA sequence: TGTGCCAGCAGCCCCTGGTGGTTGGGCTATGGCTACACCTTC. This rearrangement joins TRBV5-5 to TRBJ1-2; D gene ambiguous. The CDR3 length is 14 residues. Deletions cut 4 bases from V and 4 bases from J, with 14 bases between. Germline V gene data show CDR1 as SGHKS and CDR2 as YYEKEE (reference sequence).

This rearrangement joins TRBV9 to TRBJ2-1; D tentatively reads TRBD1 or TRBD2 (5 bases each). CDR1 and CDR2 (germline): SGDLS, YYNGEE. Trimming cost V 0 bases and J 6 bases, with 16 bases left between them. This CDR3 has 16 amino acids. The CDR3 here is CASSVASSYRGNEQFF. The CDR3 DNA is TGTGCCAGCAGCGTAGCCTCTAGCTATAGGGGCAATGAGCAGTTCTTC.